The source of this T cell receptor (beta chain) is a study of CD8+ T cells in alopecia areata. General study points: Tissue-resident alphabeta T cells belonging to normal skin likewise get sequenced within scalp specimens.

V lost 5 bases and J lost 5, with 4 bases in between. This CDR3 contains 11 residues. Germline V gene lookup returns CDR1 LGHNA and CDR2 YNFKEQ. Described treatment: oral pan-JAK inhibitor, 5-10 mg twice daily. cDNA reverse transcribed from extracted RNA served as the sequencing template. Clones were read by immunoSEQ multiplex PCR, and TCRdb kept only the in-frame ones, dropping some. The data show 100,000 to 150,000 clones, about 59% seen once. As concerns this clone: Its matching antigen is unknown.

The clonotype originates from a human donor with alopecia areata. The chain carries TRBV4-2 and TRBJ2-1, with no clear D. Sample: CD4+ T cells sorted from blood, taken at week 4, from a patient treated with tofacitinib. DNA for the CDR3: TGTGCCAGCAGCAACGACAATGAGCAGTTCTTC. It codes for CASSNDNEQFF.